The 2 T cell receptor beta chains below all came from one sample that was sequenced in a study of T cells in Graves' hyperthyroidism and ophthalmopathy. The TCR beta CDR3 regions underwent amplification using RNA transcripts as the source. First-round RT-PCR of the TCR CDR3 relied on the HTBI primer set. In TCRdb, the multiplex PCR reads were re-called with MiXCR into one record per CDR3 protein. This table has about half a million distinct CDR3 sequences, 20% appearing once. What was sequenced was blood. Every receptor here comes from a man aged 40-49 years with Graves' ophthalmopathy.

The genes are TRBV19 and TRBJ1-1; the D is unclear. Germline-derived CDR1 and CDR2 are LNHDA and SQIVND (reference sequence). CDR3 length equals 13 residues. Trimming stripped 10 bases from V and 5 bases from J, with 17 bases between. The CDR3 here is CAITSRVGTEAFF. Written as DNA, the CDR3 is TGTGCCATCACCTCTAGGGTGGGGACTGAAGCTTTCTTT.

J is TRBJ2-1 and V is TRBV30; TRBD2 is a possible D gene (5 bases). V was shortened by 0 bases and J by 3 bases, with 21 bases between the two germline ends. The CDR3 consists of 18 residues. Germline V gene lookup returns CDR1 GTSNPN and CDR2 SVGIG (reference sequence). Here the CDR3 DNA reads TGTGCCTGGAGTGTACTTGGCCCCCGGGGAGTGGGCTACAATGAGCAGTTCTTC. Translating it yields CAWSVLGPRGVGYNEQFF. Variable domain in full (rest from reference TRBV30 and TRBJ2-1): SQTIHQWPATLVQPVGSPLSLECTVEGTSNPNLYWYRQAAGRGLQLLFYSVGIGQISSEVPQNLSASRPQDRQFILSSKKLLLSDSGFYLCAWSVLGPRGVGYNEQFFGPGTRLTVL.